This TCR beta chain is from a study of cytomegalovirus exposure and HLA in healthy donors. Study outcomes and limitations: For most TCR sequences rarity was the rule, although some public TCRs occurred in many donors. Listed as cytomegalovirus-associated were over 150 TCR beta chains. First-cohort TCR clusters were later found to tend to co-occur in the 90 to 150 validation repertoires. Cytomegalovirus status was reportedly diagnosed by the classifier with high specificity and sensitivity.

V shed 4 bases, J shed 8 bases, and the junction held 10 bases outside the gene matches. This CDR3 has 15 amino acids. CDR1 and CDR2 from the germline V gene are SEHNR and FQNEAQ (reference sequence). Concerning this clone itself: The antigen is unknown.

Method: immunoSEQ multiplex PCR; TCRdb's copy keeps in-frame clones and lacks some. This table has under 200,000 clones, approximately 84% appearing once. The source of this sequence is a man younger than 35 in good health and CMV-seropositive. V is TRBV7-9 and J is TRBJ2-1, with 8 bases identical to TRBD1. The sequenced sample consisted of PBMCs. This CDR3 reads CASSSFRGLMDEQFF. The CDR3 coding sequence is TGTGCCAGCAGCTCGTTCAGGGGGCTTATGGATGAGCAGTTCTTC.